The entry that follows covers one T cell receptor beta chain sequence. As yet, its antigen is unknown. This specimen belongs to a study of cytomegalovirus exposure and HLA in healthy donors. Whole-study findings and limits: Researchers counted some 150 TCR beta chains as cytomegalovirus-associated. Most observed TCR sequences were rare, whereas some public TCRs were detected in many donors.

Germline V CDR1 and CDR2: MGHRA, YSYEKL. The CDR3 is 16 amino acids. V dropped 0 bases and J dropped 0; count of bases not matched to a gene: 5. Repertoires were generated with immunoSEQ multiplex PCR, while TCRdb's copy carries only in-frame clones and drops some. The sample yields some 59,000 clones, about 91% seen once. The genes are TRBV4-1 and TRBJ2-7; 7 positions match TRBD2. This TCR was sampled from a woman aged 18-29 years in good health and CMV-seronegative. Sequencing was performed on PBMCs. Here the CDR3 DNA reads TGCGCCAGCAGCCAAGAATTCCCGGGAGGCTCCTACGAGCAGTACTTC. As protein: CASSQEFPGGSYEQYF.